This T cell receptor beta chain is from a study of cytomegalovirus exposure and HLA in healthy donors. Findings and caveats of the study: In all likelihood, a cluster of highly shared sequence variants was a sequencing artifact. It was taken for granted in presence/absence analyses that sequencing depth across donors was roughly uniform.

The CDR3 spans 14 residues. The trim removed 3 bases at V and 1 base at J, leaving 1 base unmatched. Germline CDR1 reads SGHRS; CDR2 reads YFSETQ. The sample holds one count of this clone. Its antigen is undetermined. The PCR contained 60 Vbeta and 13 Jbeta primers. Method: immunoSEQ multiplex PCR; TCRdb's copy keeps in-frame clones and lacks some. The repertoire consists of approximately 67,000 clones, with 65% to 70% occurring once and the leading ten covering under 2.5%. The TCR was taken from a woman aged 30 to 39 in good health and CMV-seronegative. The sample consisted of PBMCs. The rearrangement joins TRBV5-1 to TRBJ2-1; 7 positions agree with TRBD1. The CDR3 is CASSWDRSYNEQFF. As DNA, the CDR3 is TGCGCCAGCAGCTGGGACAGATCCTACAATGAGCAGTTCTTC.